Presented here are 29 T cell receptor beta chains from one specimen sequenced in a study of cytomegalovirus exposure and HLA in healthy donors. The primer mix had 60 Vbeta and 13 Jbeta primers. This table comes from immunoSEQ multiplex PCR, and its TCRdb copy is limited to in-frame clones, with some not included. The sample has about 150,000 clones, approximately 79% seen once. The sequenced material came from PBMCs. Receptor source: a man between 18 and 35 years old in good health and CMV-seropositive.

The genes are TRBV5-8 and TRBJ2-3; 8 positions agree with TRBD2. CDR3 length: 18 amino acids. Per the germline V gene, CDR1 is SGHTS and CDR2 is YDEGEE. Unmatched junction bases numbered 13, after V lost 3 bases and J lost 1 base. The CDR3 protein is CASSWVAGGSRGTDTQYF. The CDR3 DNA reads as TGTGCCAGCAGCTGGGTCGCGGGAGGCTCCCGAGGCACAGATACGCAGTATTTT.

This chain uses TRBV30 with TRBJ1-2, with D possibly being TRBD1 (6 bases). The CDR3 sequence is 14 residues long. Trimming shortened V by 6 bases and J by 1 base, and 15 bases separated the two germline ends. Germline CDR1 is GTSNPN and CDR2 is SVGIG (reference sequence). The CDR3 nucleotides are TGTGCCTGCCTGGGGGGGGGCCATAACTATGGCTACACCTTC. Translating it yields CACLGGGHNYGYTF.

This clone was seen only a few times. The rearrangement links TRBV6-1 to TRBJ2-1, with 7 bases aligning to TRBD1. The CDR3 totals 15 residues. The junction had 14 bases not matched to a gene; V was cut back by 6 bases and J by 9 bases. Germline loops: CDR1 MNHNS, CDR2 SASEGT. The CDR3 nucleotides read TGTGCCAGCAGCAAGACAGGGTTAATTGGCGGTGAGCAGTTCTTC. As protein: CASSKTGLIGGEQFF.

This rearrangement joins TRBV7-2 to TRBJ2-3, with 11 bases aligning to TRBD2. V lost 9 bases to trimming and J lost 1 base; unmatched junction nucleotides: 9. This CDR3 is 16 amino acids long. Germline CDR1 is SGHTA and CDR2 is FQGNSA. Written as DNA, the CDR3 is TGTGCCAGTACTTCGTTTAGCGGGGGGGGCACAGATACGCAGTATTTT. This codes for CASTSFSGGGTDTQYF. The full variable domain, with the rest looked up from reference TRBV7-2 and TRBJ2-3, is GAGVSQSPSNKVTEKGKDVELRCDPISGHTALYWYRQSLGQGLEFLIYFQGNSAPDKSGLPSDRFSAERTGGSVSTLTIQRTQQEDSAVYLCASTSFSGGGTDTQYFGPGTRLTVL.

V gene TRBV11-2 combines with J gene TRBJ2-2; a possible D gene is TRBD2 (6 bases). Trimming removed 1 base from V and 3 bases from J, with 15 bases in between. The germline V gene encodes CDR1 SGHAT and CDR2 FQNNGV. The CDR3 covers 17 residues. For the CDR3, the DNA is TGTGCCAGCAGCTTAGCTGCTGGACTATTGTACACCGGGGAGCTGTTTTTT. This gives the protein CASSLAAGLLYTGELFF.

There are a few counts of this clone. The rearrangement links TRBV30 to TRBJ1-1; 7 nucleotides agree with TRBD1. Germline CDR1 GTSNPN, CDR2 SVGIG (reference sequence). V lost 3 bases, J lost 5 bases, and 6 bases stayed unmatched. There are 13 residues in the CDR3. CDR3 in amino acids: CAWRKTGRTEAFF. CDR3 bases: TGTGCCTGGAGAAAGACAGGGAGGACTGAAGCTTTCTTT.

In nucleotides, the CDR3 is TGTGCCAGCAGTTACCGTGGAGGGTATTCACCCCTCCACTTT. Protein product: CASSYRGGYSPLHF. The gene calls are TRBV6-6 and TRBJ1-6, with D unresolved. Between the trimmed V and J ends, which lost 2 bases and 8 bases, there was a span of 10 bases. CDR1 is MNHNY, CDR2 SVGAGI, per germline (reference sequence). This CDR3 has 14 residues.

The genes are TRBV7-6 and TRBJ2-2, with 10 nucleotides matching TRBD2. The CDR3 is made up of 14 amino acids. The junction had 4 bases not matched to a gene; V was cut back by 9 bases and J by 3 bases. CDR1 and CDR2 from the germline V gene are SGHVS and FNYEAQ. The CDR3 nucleotides are TGTGCCAGTTATGGACTAGCGGACACCGGGGAGCTGTTTTTT. Protein sequence: CASYGLADTGELFF.

In its sample, this clone was seen a few times. This chain joins TRBV5-1 and TRBJ2-7; TRBD1 is a possible D gene (6 bases). Germline CDR1 SGHRS, CDR2 YFSETQ. Trimming left V 0 bases short and J 2 bases short, with 9 bases between. This CDR3 spans 14 amino acids. CDR3 loop: CASSLVHRAYEQYF. CDR3 nucleotide sequence: TGCGCCAGCAGCTTGGTCCACAGGGCCTACGAGCAGTACTTC.

The rearrangement joins TRBV5-1 to TRBJ1-1; perhaps TRBD1 as D (5 bases). The germline gives CDR1 SGHRS, CDR2 YFSETQ. The V gene lost 7 bases and the J gene lost 4 bases, with 14 bases spanning the gap. This CDR3 has 13 residues. The CDR3 region has the DNA TGCGCCAGCTCGAAGGGGCAGGGCACTGAAGCTTTCTTT. As protein: CASSKGQGTEAFF. Looking up the rest from reference TRBV5-1 and TRBJ1-1 gives the full variable domain: KAGVTQTPRYLIKTRGQQVTLSCSPISGHRSVSWYQQTPGQGLQFLFEYFSETQRNKGNFPGRFSGRQFSNSRSEMNVSTLELGDSALYLCASSKGQGTEAFFGQGTRLTVV.

The genes are TRBV6-5 and TRBJ2-7; D may be TRBD1 (6 bases). The CDR3 has 15 residues. Between the trimmed V and J ends, which lost 0 bases and 5 bases, there was a span of 14 bases. Germline CDR1 and CDR2: MNHEY and SVGAGI. The chain's CDR3 is CASSYSQGSIDEQYF. The CDR3, as DNA: TGTGCCAGCAGTTACTCGCAGGGGTCTATTGACGAGCAGTACTTC.

The CDR3 loop reads CASSRTEGQGNIGGYTF. The CDR3 DNA reads as TGCGCCAGCAGCCGAACCGAGGGACAGGGAAATATAGGTGGCTACACCTTC. The V call is TRBV4-1, the J call TRBJ1-2; TRBD1 aligns across 9 bases. The germline V gene encodes CDR1 MGHRA and CDR2 YSYEKL. J gave up 7 bases and V 4 bases, and 16 bases lay outside the gene matches. The CDR3 contains 17 residues.

The chain combines TRBV5-1 with TRBJ1-2, with a tentative D call TRBD1 (6 bases). CDR1 SGHRS and CDR2 YFSETQ come from the germline V gene. The CDR3 spans 14 residues. The germline V and J ends were trimmed by 4 bases and 5 bases, with 15 bases remaining between them. The CDR3 spells CASSVGSGEYGYTF. In nucleotides, the CDR3 is TGCGCCAGCAGCGTTGGTTCAGGGGAGTATGGCTACACCTTC.

This clone was counted between two and nine times. The chain employs TRBV11-2 and TRBJ2-1; TRBD2 matches at 8 bases. The J segment lost 3 bases and the V segment lost 6 bases, leaving 4 bases of the junction unmatched. Germline CDR1 is SGHAT and CDR2 is FQNNGV. The CDR3 totals 14 residues. CDR3 in DNA: TGTGCCAGCAGTCCGGGACTAGGCTACAATGAGCAGTTCTTC. Translating it yields CASSPGLGYNEQFF.

V and J are TRBV2 and TRBJ1-1; the match to TRBD1 covers 9 bases. The V and J ends lost 8 bases and 7 bases, in that order; junction bases with no gene match: 11. Germline V gives CDR1 SNHLY, CDR2 FYNNEI. This CDR3 region has 14 residues. The CDR3 DNA reads as TGTGCCAGCCCCGACGAGGACAGGGGTTATGAAGCTTTCTTT. This translates into CASPDEDRGYEAFF. Full variable domain (missing parts from reference TRBV2 and TRBJ1-1): EPEVTQTPSHQVTQMGQEVILRCVPISNHLYFYWYRQILGQKVEFLVSFYNNEISEKSEIFDDQFSVERPDGSNFTLKIRSTKLEDSAMYFCASPDEDRGYEAFFGQGTRLTVV.

The gene calls are TRBV5-4 and TRBJ2-7; 10 nucleotides line up with TRBD2. CDR1 is SGHNT and CDR2 is YYREEE in the germline V gene (reference sequence). CDR3 length: 14 residues. J gave up 2 bases and V 4 bases, and 3 bases lay outside the gene matches. The CDR3 DNA reads TGTGCCAGCAGCCCCGGACTAGCGGCCTACGAGCAGTACTTC. It yields the protein CASSPGLAAYEQYF.

On this clone: Mismatch with germline at one junction end may stem from a read error. The gene calls are TRBV7-9 and TRBJ1-4, with TRBD1 as a possible D gene (6 bases). Germline V gene data show CDR1 as SEHNR and CDR2 as FQNEAQ (reference sequence). The CDR3 length is 17 residues. Here the CDR3 DNA reads TGTGCCAACAGCAGGCGGGGGCTGAGACAGTATAATGAAAAACTGTTTTTT. This gives the protein CANSRRGLRQYNEKLFF.

The chain employs TRBV10-2 and TRBJ2-3, with TRBD2 matching 8 bases. Germline V CDR1 and CDR2: WSHSY, SAAADI. The V gene end was trimmed by 5 bases and the J gene end by 2 bases; junction bases not matched to a gene: 15. The CDR3 runs to 18 residues. CDR3: CASSTSRGGSVITDTQYF. Written as DNA, the CDR3 is TGCGCCAGCAGTACCTCCCGGGGGGGCTCCGTAATCACAGATACGCAGTATTTT.

V gene TRBV28 combines with J gene TRBJ1-2; 8 bases agree with TRBD1. This CDR3 comprises 15 residues. The V segment lost 7 bases and the J segment 6 bases; nucleotides outside the gene matches: 13. Germline loops: CDR1 MDHEN, CDR2 SYDVKM. The CDR3, as DNA: TGTGCCAGCACCCATTGGCAGGGGGCTGTCAATGGCTACACCTTC. Amino acid sequence: CASTHWQGAVNGYTF.

The CDR3 bases are TGTGCCAGCAGCTTAGCCCTATCTTGGACTAGTGGGGCCACAGATACGCAGTATTTT. It yields the protein CASSLALSWTSGATDTQYF. The genes are TRBV7-9 and TRBJ2-3; 7 bases agree with TRBD2. V lost 0 bases to trimming and J lost 2 bases; unmatched junction nucleotides: 14. This CDR3 region has 19 residues. CDR1 is SEHNR, CDR2 FQNEAQ, per germline (reference sequence).

The chain couples TRBV6-6 to TRBJ2-3; D might be TRBD2 (5 bases). The germline V gene encodes CDR1 MNHNY and CDR2 SVGAGI (reference sequence). Trimming cost V 7 bases and J 2 bases, with 16 bases left between them. The CDR3 runs to 15 residues. The CDR3 region has the DNA TGTGCCAGCACCCCCCTGGGAGCTGACACAGATACGCAGTATTTT. Its translation is CASTPLGADTDTQYF.

This clone turned up a few times. This rearrangement joins TRBV4-3 to TRBJ2-1; TRBD2 agrees at 12 bases. Germline assignment: CDR1 LGHNA and CDR2 YSLEER. This CDR3 contains 15 residues. J was trimmed by 13 bases and V by 5 bases; bases with no gene match: 12. CDR3: CASSTLAGGATPQFF. The CDR3, as DNA: TGCGCCAGCAGCACTCTAGCGGGAGGGGCCACACCACAGTTCTTC.

This chain uses TRBV4-3 with TRBJ2-2; no firm D call. Trimming removed 0 bases at V and 4 bases at J, with 12 bases between. This CDR3 comprises 16 residues. Germline CDR1 LGHNA, CDR2 YSLEER. The CDR3 DNA follows: TGCGCCAGCAGCCAAGAAATTGAATGGGCCACCGGGGAGCTGTTTTTT. This sequence encodes CASSQEIEWATGELFF.

V is TRBV7-9 and J is TRBJ2-1; D is unclear. This CDR3 is 15 amino acids long. Between the trimmed V and J ends, which lost 1 base and 5 bases, there was a span of 12 bases. Germline CDR1 is SEHNR and CDR2 is FQNEAQ (reference sequence). The CDR3 loop reads CASSLVLPANNEQFF. The CDR3 DNA is TGTGCCAGCAGCTTAGTACTCCCCGCGAACAATGAGCAGTTCTTC.

This clone was detected a few times. The chain combines TRBV19 with TRBJ2-4; D remains ambiguous. This CDR3 is built from 13 residues. Germline V gene sequence: CDR1 LNHDA, CDR2 SQIVND (reference sequence). V was shortened by 4 bases and J by 7 bases, with 11 bases between the two germline ends. The CDR3 sequence: CASSTQRLNIQYF. In DNA form, the CDR3 reads TGTGCCAGTAGTACCCAGAGGTTGAACATTCAGTACTTC.

The V gene is TRBV9, the J gene TRBJ2-5; TRBD1 matches at 7 bases. This CDR3 spans 14 amino acids. V gave up 3 bases and J gave up 5 bases; unmatched junction bases: 7. Germline CDR1 reads SGDLS; CDR2 reads YYNGEE. The CDR3 sequence is CASSARQGWETQYF. The CDR3 nucleotides read TGTGCCAGCAGCGCCAGACAGGGATGGGAGACCCAGTACTTC.

V is TRBV6-1 and J is TRBJ1-2; possible D gene TRBD1, 6 bases. Germline lookup yields CDR1 MNHNS and CDR2 SASEGT. The germline V and J ends were trimmed by 0 bases and 7 bases, with 18 bases remaining between them. The CDR3 runs 16 residues. The CDR3 DNA reads TGTGCCAGCAGTGAAGCCGTGTGGACAGCCGGTGGTGGCTACACCTTC. Its protein is CASSEAVWTAGGGYTF.

The table lists this clone with a count of one. The genes are TRBV4-1 and TRBJ1-1; possible D gene TRBD1, 5 bases. The length of the CDR3 is 13 residues. V shed 4 bases and J shed 4 bases, with 10 bases lying between them. The germline gives CDR1 MGHRA, CDR2 YSYEKL. CDR3 region: CASSRGGSTEAFF. CDR3 DNA: TGCGCCAGCAGCCGGGGGGGGAGCACTGAAGCTTTCTTT.

The rearrangement uses TRBV30 and TRBJ2-1; the match to TRBD2 covers 8 bases. J lost 2 bases, V lost 4 bases, and 13 bases had no gene match. The CDR3 sequence is 17 residues long. The germline gives CDR1 GTSNPN, CDR2 SVGIG (reference sequence). The CDR3 is CAWIATSGNFPYNEQFF. For the CDR3, the DNA is TGTGCCTGGATTGCAACTAGCGGTAACTTCCCCTACAATGAGCAGTTCTTC.